Listed below are T cell receptor beta chains from one sample, sequenced in a study of T cells in Graves' hyperthyroidism and ophthalmopathy. TCRdb redid the calling of the multiplex PCR reads with MiXCR, one entry per CDR3 protein. Altogether roughly 720,000 distinct CDR3 sequences are present, 15% to 20% being singletons, with the ten largest covering around 15%. The sample was blood. The receptors here all came from a man between 50 and 59 years old with Graves' hyperthyroidism. Both conserved end residues are part of each CDR3. The D gene is left open where the match is weak. Some rows mark clone size as missing; the rest say once, few, many or name a class of expanded clone.

TRBD1 | NA | TRBJ1-4 | 16 | TRBV6-9 | CASSSSGGGGNEKLFF | TGTGCCAGCAGTTCTTCAGGGGGCGGGGGTAATGAAAAACTGTTTTTT
TRBD2 | many | TRBJ2-5 | 12 | TRBV20-1 | CSADREGETQYF | TGCAGTGCTGACCGGGAGGGAGAGACCCAGTACTTC
TRBD1 | many | TRBJ1-1 | 15 | TRBV3-1 | CASSRQGVENTEAFF | TGTGCCAGCAGCCGACAGGGGGTTGAGAACACTGAAGCTTTCTTT
NA | many | TRBJ1-1 | 17 | TRBV15 | CATSREPITVMNTEAFF | TGTGCCACCAGCAGAGAACCTATCACGGTAATGAACACTGAAGCTTTCTTT
NA | few | TRBJ1-5 | 13 | TRBV20-1 | CSARTEIYQPQHF | TGCAGTGCTCGGACAGAGATTTATCAGCCCCAGCATTTT
NA | many | TRBJ2-7 | 14 | TRBV9 | CASSVTDTATRQYF | TGTGCCAGCAGCGTAACAGATACCGCTACAAGGCAGTACTTC
NA | many | TRBJ2-7 | 14 | TRBV27 | CASRNETGSYEQYF | TGTGCCAGCAGGAATGAGACAGGTTCCTACGAGCAGTACTTC
TRBD1 | many | TRBJ2-5 | 16 | TRBV18 | CASSSTGQGARETQYF | TGTGCCAGCTCATCCACTGGACAGGGGGCGAGAGAGACCCAGTACTTC
NA | many | TRBJ2-1 | 12 | TRBV27 | CASLNRANEQFF | TGTGCCAGCTTAAACAGGGCGAATGAGCAGTTCTTC
TRBD2 | many | TRBJ2-7 | 16 | TRBV24-1 | CATMPALAGGPREQYF | TGTGCCACCATGCCAGCCCTAGCGGGAGGGCCTCGGGAGCAGTACTTC
NA | many | TRBJ1-1 | 13 | TRBV2 | CASSDTVNTEAFF | TGTGCCAGCAGTGATACAGTGAACACTGAAGCTTTCTTT
TRBD2 | many | TRBJ2-5 | 15 | TRBV27 | CASRLAGARLETQYF | TGTGCCAGCAGACTAGCGGGAGCGCGGTTGGAGACCCAGTACTTC
TRBD2 | many | TRBJ2-1 | 17 | TRBV24-1 | CATSDSQWTSGNNEQFF | TGTGCCACCAGTGATTCACAGTGGACTAGCGGGAACAATGAGCAGTTCTTC
TRBD1 | many | TRBJ1-1 | 15 | TRBV28 | CASSSPGTGNTEAFF | TGTGCCAGCAGTTCCCCCGGGACAGGGAACACTGAAGCTTTCTTT
NA | NA | TRBJ1-6 | 15 | TRBV18 | CASSTGPQGNSPLHF | TGTGCCAGCTCGACGGGACCCCAAGGGAATTCACCCCTCCACTTT
NA | NA | TRBJ2-5 | 13 | TRBV11-2 | CASSPPGEETQYF | TGTGCCAGCAGCCCTCCGGGGGAAGAGACCCAGTACTTC
NA | many | TRBJ2-6 | 17 | TRBV28 | CAGGNRGFVAGANVLTF | TGTGCCGGAGGGAACAGGGGCTTTGTGGCTGGGGCCAACGTCCTGACTTTC
NA | many | TRBJ2-3 | 14 | TRBV28 | CASSLRDGTDTQYF | TGTGCCAGCAGTTTAAGGGACGGCACAGATACGCAGTATTTT
NA | few | TRBJ2-2 | 13 | TRBV27 | CASSFSYTGELFF | TGTGCCAGCAGTTTTAGCTACACCGGGGAGCTGTTTTTT
NA | many | TRBJ1-1 | 14 | TRBV28 | CASSYLGRDTEAFF | TGTGCCAGCAGTTATCTGGGGAGGGACACTGAAGCTTTCTTT
TRBD2 | few | TRBJ2-1 | 16 | TRBV9 | CASSVSSSGRAGEQFF | TGTGCCAGCAGCGTTAGTAGTAGCGGGAGGGCCGGTGAGCAGTTCTTC
TRBD2 | NA | TRBJ2-7 | 14 | TRBV10-2 | CASKGTSDTYEQYF | TGCGCCAGCAAGGGGACTAGCGACACCTACGAGCAGTACTTC
NA | NA | TRBJ1-1 | 15 | TRBV6-4 | CASSEGEGLWTEAFF | TGTGCCAGCAGTGAAGGGGAAGGGCTGTGGACTGAAGCTTTCTTT
TRBD1 | NA | TRBJ1-2 | 13 | TRBV27 | CASSSTGGFGYTF | TGTGCCAGCAGTTCCACAGGGGGCTTCGGCTACACCTTC
NA | many | TRBJ2-7 | 13 | TRBV5-1 | CASSLWQSYEQYF | TGCGCCAGCAGCTTGTGGCAGAGCTACGAGCAGTACTTC
TRBD2 | few | TRBJ2-1 | 18 | TRBV10-1 | CASSESALAGGSYNEQFF | TGCGCCAGCAGTGAGTCGGCACTAGCGGGAGGCTCCTACAATGAGCAGTTCTTC
NA | NA | TRBJ2-5 | 15 | TRBV5-1 | CASSYEGGTEETQYF | TGCGCCAGCAGCTACGAGGGCGGGACAGAAGAGACCCAGTACTTC
NA | many | TRBJ2-5 | 14 | TRBV12-3/TRBV12-4 | CASSLGAGKETQYF | TGTGCCAGCAGTTTAGGAGCTGGAAAAGAGACCCAGTACTTC
TRBD2 | many | TRBJ2-3 | 15 | TRBV18 | CASSSSSSGSDTQYF | TGTGCCAGCTCATCAAGTTCTAGCGGGAGTGATACGCAGTATTTT
TRBD2 | few | TRBJ2-7 | 14 | TRBV29-1 | CSAQPVAGGGEQYF | TGCAGCGCCCAGCCGGTGGCGGGAGGAGGCGAGCAGTACTTC
TRBD2 | many | TRBJ2-1 | 15 | TRBV7-8 | CASTFTSGKYNEQFF | TGTGCCAGCACCTTCACTAGCGGAAAGTACAATGAGCAGTTCTTC
NA | NA | TRBJ2-1 | 14 | TRBV2 | CASSERTGWGEQFF | TGTGCCAGCAGCGAGCGGACTGGTTGGGGTGAGCAGTTCTTC
TRBD1 | many | TRBJ1-1 | 15 | TRBV6-4 | CASSYGGTVNTEAFF | TGTGCCAGCAGTTACGGCGGGACAGTTAACACTGAAGCTTTCTTT
NA | many | TRBJ1-3 | 16 | TRBV11-2 | CASSPYFQNSGNTIYF | TGTGCCAGCAGCCCCTACTTTCAAAACTCTGGAAACACCATATATTTT
NA | many | TRBJ1-2 | 13 | TRBV20-1 | CSAFEGLNYGYTF | TGCAGTGCTTTCGAGGGACTGAACTATGGCTACACCTTC
NA | NA | TRBJ2-1 | 13 | TRBV7-3 | CASSLAGLGEQFF | TGTGCCAGCAGCTTAGCAGGGTTGGGCGAGCAGTTCTTC
TRBD1 | many | TRBJ1-5 | 14 | TRBV28 | CASTPGGSNQPQHF | TGTGCCAGCACGCCAGGGGGGAGCAATCAGCCCCAGCATTTT
TRBD1 | once | TRBJ2-2 | 17 | TRBV4-3 | CASSQDWRQGHTGELFF | TGCGCCAGCAGCCAAGATTGGAGACAGGGACACACCGGGGAGCTGTTTTTT
TRBD2 | few | TRBJ2-1 | 15 | TRBV12-3/TRBV12-4 | CASSLRLAEYNEQFF | TGTGCCAGCAGTTTAAGACTAGCGGAATACAATGAGCAGTTCTTC
NA | many | TRBJ1-2 | 12 | TRBV12-3/TRBV12-4 | CASSLGERGYTF | TGTGCCAGCAGTTTAGGGGAGCGCGGCTACACCTTC
TRBD1 | few | TRBJ1-2 | 13 | TRBV4-3 | CASSQDSGQRYTF | TGCGCCAGCAGCCAAGATTCGGGACAGAGGTACACCTTC
NA | few | TRBJ2-7 | 13 | TRBV6-2/TRBV6-3 | CASLRRGLAEQYF | TGTGCCAGCCTTCGGAGGGGGCTCGCCGAGCAGTACTTC
TRBD1 | few | TRBJ2-5 | 14 | TRBV24-1 | CATSDPTGAETQYF | TGTGCCACCAGTGATCCGACAGGGGCGGAGACCCAGTACTTC
NA | many | TRBJ2-7 | 14 | TRBV28 | CATQGGGSITEQYF | TGTGCCACCCAAGGGGGCGGGAGTATTACCGAGCAGTACTTC
NA | many | TRBJ2-2 | 17 | TRBV6-6 | CASSYSIERDNTGELFF | TGTGCCAGCAGTTACTCGATTGAACGGGACAACACCGGGGAGCTGTTTTTT
NA | NA | TRBJ2-7 | 15 | TRBV5-4 | CASSFEAGSSYEQYF | TGTGCCAGCAGCTTTGAGGCAGGGAGCTCCTACGAGCAGTACTTC
TRBD2 | many | TRBJ2-1 | 16 | TRBV19 | CASTESAGGYRNEQFF | TGTGCCAGTACCGAAAGCGCGGGGGGGTATCGGAATGAGCAGTTCTTC
TRBD2 | many | TRBJ2-1 | 21 | TRBV28 | CASSFPIPGLAGVGSYNEQFF | TGTGCCAGCAGTTTTCCGATTCCGGGACTAGCGGGAGTTGGGTCCTACAATGAGCAGTTCTTC
NA | once | TRBJ1-5 | 15 | TRBV5-1 | CASSLGGRATQPQHF | TGTGCCAGCAGCTTGGGCGGCAGGGCCACTCAGCCCCAGCATTTT
TRBD1 | NA | TRBJ1-2 | 15 | TRBV5-6 | CASSYGTGTNYGYTF | TGTGCCAGCAGCTACGGGACAGGGACTAACTATGGCTACACCTTC
TRBD1 | few | TRBJ2-5 | 16 | TRBV7-2 | CASSPNWTGGDETQYF | TGTGCCAGCAGCCCAAACTGGACAGGGGGCGACGAGACCCAGTACTTC
TRBD1 | NA | TRBJ2-7 | 14 | TRBV7-3 | CASSLTGGGDEQYF | TGTGCCAGCAGCCTCACAGGGGGCGGCGACGAGCAGTACTTC
TRBD2 | NA | TRBJ2-1 | 15 | TRBV2 | CASGSSGIRANEQFF | TGTGCCAGCGGGTCTAGCGGCATTAGGGCCAATGAGCAGTTCTTC
NA | NA | TRBJ1-2 | 12 | TRBV11-2 | CASRPARSGYTF | TGTGCCAGCAGACCCGCACGCAGTGGCTACACCTTC
NA | NA | TRBJ1-2 | 17 | TRBV28 | CASKFLGETSQLGGYTF | TGTGCCAGCAAATTTTTGGGGGAGACATCACAGCTTGGTGGCTACACCTTC
NA | many | TRBJ1-1 | 14 | TRBV6-5 | CASSYSTGRTEAFF | TGTGCCAGCAGTTACTCAACGGGGAGAACTGAAGCTTTCTTT
NA | many | TRBJ1-4 | 13 | TRBV20-1 | CSARQDGGEKLFF | TGCAGTGCTAGACAGGATGGAGGGGAAAAACTGTTTTTT
TRBD1 | NA | TRBJ1-3 | 17 | TRBV12-3/TRBV12-4 | CASRPNRQGAGGNTIYF | TGTGCCAGCAGGCCAAATCGACAGGGGGCCGGGGGAAACACCATATATTTT